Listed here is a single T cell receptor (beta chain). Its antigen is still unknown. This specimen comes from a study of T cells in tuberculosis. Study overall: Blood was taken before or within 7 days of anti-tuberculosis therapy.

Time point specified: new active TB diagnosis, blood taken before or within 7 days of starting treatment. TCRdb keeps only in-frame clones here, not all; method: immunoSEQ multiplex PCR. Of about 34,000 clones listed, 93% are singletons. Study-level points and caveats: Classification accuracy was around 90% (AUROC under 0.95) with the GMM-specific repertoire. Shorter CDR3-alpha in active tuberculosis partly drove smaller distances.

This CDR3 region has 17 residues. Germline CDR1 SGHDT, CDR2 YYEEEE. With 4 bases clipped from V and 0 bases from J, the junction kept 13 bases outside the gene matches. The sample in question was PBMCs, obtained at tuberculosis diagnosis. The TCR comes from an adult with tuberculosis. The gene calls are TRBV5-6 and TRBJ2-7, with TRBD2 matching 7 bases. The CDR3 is CASSLGLGTTISYEQYF. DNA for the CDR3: TGTGCCAGCAGCCTGGGATTGGGGACTACTATCTCCTACGAGCAGTACTTC.